This TCR beta chain was profiled in a study of blood T cell repertoires in COVID-19. Clones were sequenced by immunoSEQ multiplex PCR, and TCRdb holds only the in-frame ones, with some missing. The sample lists approximately 300,000 clones; roughly nine tenths were seen once. V trimming: 4 bases; J trimming: 8 bases; junction bases outside the gene matches: 8. The CDR3 extends over 14 amino acids. Germline CDR1 is SGHTA and CDR2 is FQGTGA. Sequencing input: PBMCs or T cells enriched from blood (not recorded which). The chain links TRBV7-3 to TRBJ2-1; 7 bases match TRBD2. This clonotype was obtained from a man in his 60s who had recovered from COVID-19. The CDR3 loop is CASSSGLVVDEQFF. In nucleotides, the CDR3 is TGTGCCAGCAGCTCCGGACTAGTTGTGGATGAGCAGTTCTTC.